This TCR beta chain was recovered during a study of post-analysis software for immune sequencing data. Turning to the study itself: The disease courses covered relapsing-remitting, secondary progressive and progressive-relapsing multiple sclerosis.

Tagging with unique molecular identifiers was a feature of the TCR beta cDNA libraries. TCRdb re-called the PCR reads through MiXCR, storing one row per CDR3 protein. The sample has more than 500,000 distinct CDR3 sequences; 34% are singletons. As for this clonotype: What it binds is not known.

Study-level results: Strong same-batch co-clustering of samples appeared with F measure clustering. Controls significantly exceeded multiple sclerosis patients in normalized Chao1 diversity. Compared with controls, patients had more of 4 or 5 TRBV segments, including TRBV5-6, TRBV5-1 and TRBV20-1.

V was clipped by 5 bases and J by 5 bases, with 9 bases between them. Per the germline V gene, CDR1 is LNHNV and CDR2 is YYDKDF (reference sequence). The CDR3 runs 13 residues. This receptor was identified in a girl aged 2 to 17 with multiple sclerosis. Sample: blood. The chain uses TRBV15 and TRBJ1-4; unclear D gene. The DNA for the CDR3 is TGTGCCACCAGCGAGAGTCAAAATGAAAAACTGTTTTTT. Protein: CATSESQNEKLFF.